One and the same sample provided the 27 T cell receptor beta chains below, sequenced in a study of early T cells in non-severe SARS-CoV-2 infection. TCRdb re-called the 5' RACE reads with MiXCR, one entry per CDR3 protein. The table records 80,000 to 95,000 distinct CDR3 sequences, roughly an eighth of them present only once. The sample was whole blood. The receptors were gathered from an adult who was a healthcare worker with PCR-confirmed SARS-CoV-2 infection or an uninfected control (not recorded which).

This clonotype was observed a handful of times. The CDR3 sequence: CAWRAGQLGYEQYF. The CDR3 region has the DNA TGTGCCTGGAGGGCTGGACAGTTAGGGTACGAGCAGTACTTC. This rearrangement joins TRBV30 to TRBJ2-7; TRBD1 might be the D (6 bases). The CDR3 consists of 14 residues. V dropped 3 bases and J dropped 4 bases, with 16 bases sitting between them. Germline V CDR1 and CDR2: GTSNPN, SVGIG (reference sequence).

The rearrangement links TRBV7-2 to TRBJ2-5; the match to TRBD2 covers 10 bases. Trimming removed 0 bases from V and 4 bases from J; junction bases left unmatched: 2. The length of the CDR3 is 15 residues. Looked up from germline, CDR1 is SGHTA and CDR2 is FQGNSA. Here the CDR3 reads CASSLAQRGGETQYF. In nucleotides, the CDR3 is TGTGCCAGCAGCTTAGCGCAGCGGGGGGGAGAGACCCAGTACTTC.

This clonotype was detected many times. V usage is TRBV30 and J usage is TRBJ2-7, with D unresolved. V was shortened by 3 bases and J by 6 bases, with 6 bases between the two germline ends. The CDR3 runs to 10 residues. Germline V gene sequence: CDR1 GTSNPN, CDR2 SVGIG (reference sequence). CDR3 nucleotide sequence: TGTGCCTGGAGCGCGAGCGAGCAGTACTTC. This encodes CAWSASEQYF.

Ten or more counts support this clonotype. In nucleotides, the CDR3 is TGCAGCGTTGTTCGACAGGGGGCGAGGGAGCTGTTTTTT. Residues: CSVVRQGARELFF. The V gene is TRBV29-1, the J gene TRBJ2-2; 10 bases line up with TRBD1. CDR3 length: 13 amino acids. The V gene end was trimmed by 4 bases and the J gene end by 9 bases; junction bases not matched to a gene: 5. Germline V gives CDR1 SQVTM, CDR2 ANQGSEA.

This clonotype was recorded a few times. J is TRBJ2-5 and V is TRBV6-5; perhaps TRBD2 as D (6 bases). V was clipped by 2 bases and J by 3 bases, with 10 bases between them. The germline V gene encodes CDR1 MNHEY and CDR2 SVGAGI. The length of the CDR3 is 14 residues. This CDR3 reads CASSYAGGEETQYF. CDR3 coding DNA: TGTGCCAGCAGTTACGCCGGGGGAGAAGAGACCCAGTACTTC.

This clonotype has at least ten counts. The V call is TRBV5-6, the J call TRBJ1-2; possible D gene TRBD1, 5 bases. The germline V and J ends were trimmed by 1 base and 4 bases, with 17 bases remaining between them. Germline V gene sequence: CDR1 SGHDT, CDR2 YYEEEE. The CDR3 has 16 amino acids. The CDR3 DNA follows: TGTGCCAGCAGCTTGAGTTCCAGGGCGAACAGCTATGGCTACACCTTC. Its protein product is CASSLSSRANSYGYTF.

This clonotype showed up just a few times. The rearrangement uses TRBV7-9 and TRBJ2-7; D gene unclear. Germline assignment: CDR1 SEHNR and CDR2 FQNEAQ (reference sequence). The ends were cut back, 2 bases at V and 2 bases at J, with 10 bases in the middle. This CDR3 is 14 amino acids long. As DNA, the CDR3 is TGTGCCAGCAGCTTATCGGGCAGTCCCTACGAGCAGTACTTC. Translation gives CASSLSGSPYEQYF.

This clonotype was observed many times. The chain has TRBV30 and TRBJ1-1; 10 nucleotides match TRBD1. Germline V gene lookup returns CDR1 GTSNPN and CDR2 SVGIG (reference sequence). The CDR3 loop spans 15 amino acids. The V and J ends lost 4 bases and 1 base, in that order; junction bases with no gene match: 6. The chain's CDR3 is CAWTGTGVTNTEAFF. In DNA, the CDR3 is TGTGCCTGGACCGGGACAGGGGTGACGAACACTGAAGCTTTCTTT.

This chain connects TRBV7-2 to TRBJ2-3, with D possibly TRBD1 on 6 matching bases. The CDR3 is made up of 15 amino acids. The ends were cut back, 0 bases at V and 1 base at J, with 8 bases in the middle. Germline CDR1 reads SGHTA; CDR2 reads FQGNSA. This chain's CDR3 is CASSLARGGTDTQYF. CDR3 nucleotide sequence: TGTGCCAGCAGCTTAGCCAGGGGAGGCACAGATACGCAGTATTTT.

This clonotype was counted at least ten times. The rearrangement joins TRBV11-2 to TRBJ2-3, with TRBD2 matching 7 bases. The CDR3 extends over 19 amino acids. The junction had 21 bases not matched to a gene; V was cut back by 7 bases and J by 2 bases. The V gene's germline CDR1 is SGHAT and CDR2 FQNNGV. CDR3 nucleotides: TGTGCCAGCATAAGCCTGCGAGATTTGGCGGGGGAATACACAGATACGCAGTATTTT. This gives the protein CASISLRDLAGEYTDTQYF.

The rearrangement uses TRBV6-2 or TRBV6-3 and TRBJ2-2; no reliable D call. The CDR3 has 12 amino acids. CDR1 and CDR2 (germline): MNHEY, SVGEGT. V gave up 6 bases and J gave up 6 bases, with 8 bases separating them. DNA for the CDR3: TGTGCCAGCAGCCGAGTCGCCGGGGAGCTGTTTTTT. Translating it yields CASSRVAGELFF.

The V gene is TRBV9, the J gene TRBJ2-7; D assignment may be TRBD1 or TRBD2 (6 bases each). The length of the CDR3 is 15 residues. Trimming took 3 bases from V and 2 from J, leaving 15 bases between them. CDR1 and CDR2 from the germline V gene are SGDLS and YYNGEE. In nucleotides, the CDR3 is TGTGCCAGCAGCGGCGGACCGGGGGCTACCTACGAGCAGTACTTC. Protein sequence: CASSGGPGATYEQYF.

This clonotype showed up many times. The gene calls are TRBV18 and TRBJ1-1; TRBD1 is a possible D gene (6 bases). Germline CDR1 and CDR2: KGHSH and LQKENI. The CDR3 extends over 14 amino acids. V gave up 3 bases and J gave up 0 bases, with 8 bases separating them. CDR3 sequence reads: CASSPGGLNTEAFF. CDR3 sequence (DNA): TGTGCCAGCTCACCGGGGGGCTTGAACACTGAAGCTTTCTTT.

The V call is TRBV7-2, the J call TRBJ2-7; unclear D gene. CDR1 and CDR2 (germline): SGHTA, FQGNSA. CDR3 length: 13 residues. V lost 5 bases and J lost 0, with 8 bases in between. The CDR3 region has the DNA TGTGCCAGCAGCCGAGACTTCTCCTACGAGCAGTACTTC. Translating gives CASSRDFSYEQYF.

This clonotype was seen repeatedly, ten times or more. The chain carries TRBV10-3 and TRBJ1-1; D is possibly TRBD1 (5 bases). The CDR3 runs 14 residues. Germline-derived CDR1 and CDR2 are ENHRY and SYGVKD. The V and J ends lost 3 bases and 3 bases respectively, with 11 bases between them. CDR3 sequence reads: CAISDRAVDTEAFF. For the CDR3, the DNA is TGTGCCATCAGTGACAGGGCGGTCGACACTGAAGCTTTCTTT.

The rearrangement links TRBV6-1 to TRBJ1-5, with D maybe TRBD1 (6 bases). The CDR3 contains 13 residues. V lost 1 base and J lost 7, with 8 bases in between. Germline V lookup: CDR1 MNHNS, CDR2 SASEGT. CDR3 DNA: TGTGCCAGCAGTGAAGGGGGGGGCCAGCCCCAGCATTTT. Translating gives CASSEGGGQPQHF.

The CDR3: CASSGGTSFYNEQFF. DNA of the CDR3: TGTGCCAGCAGTGGCGGGACTAGCTTCTACAATGAGCAGTTCTTC. V is TRBV9 and J is TRBJ2-1; TRBD2 aligns across 9 bases. The germline gives CDR1 SGDLS, CDR2 YYNGEE. Trimming at V came to 5 bases and at J to 3 bases, leaving 6 bases not matched to a gene. This CDR3 contains 15 residues. Full variable domain (remainder filled in from reference TRBV9 and TRBJ2-1): DSGVTQTPKHLITATGQRVTLRCSPRSGDLSVYWYQQSLDQGLQFLIQYYNGEERAKGNILERFSAQQFPDLHSELNLSSLELGDSALYFCASSGGTSFYNEQFFGPGTRLTVL.

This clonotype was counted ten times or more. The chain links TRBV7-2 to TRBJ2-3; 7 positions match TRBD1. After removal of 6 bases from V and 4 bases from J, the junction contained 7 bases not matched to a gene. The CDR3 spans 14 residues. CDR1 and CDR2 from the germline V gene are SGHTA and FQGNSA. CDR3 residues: CASSGQGVADTQYF. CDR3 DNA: TGTGCCAGCAGTGGTCAGGGGGTGGCAGATACGCAGTATTTT.

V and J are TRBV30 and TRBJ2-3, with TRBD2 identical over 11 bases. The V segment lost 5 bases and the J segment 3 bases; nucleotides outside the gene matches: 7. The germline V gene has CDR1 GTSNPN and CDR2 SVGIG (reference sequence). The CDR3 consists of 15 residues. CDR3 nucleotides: TGTGCCTGGGGTAGCGGGGGGGCGGTGACAGATACGCAGTATTTT. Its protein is CAWGSGGAVTDTQYF.

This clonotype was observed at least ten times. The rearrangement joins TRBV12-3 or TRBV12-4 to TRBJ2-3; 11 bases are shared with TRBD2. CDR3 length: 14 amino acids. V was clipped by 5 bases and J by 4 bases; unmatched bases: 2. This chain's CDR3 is CASSLSGGADTQYF. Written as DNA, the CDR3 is TGTGCCAGCAGTCTTAGCGGGGGGGCAGATACGCAGTATTTT.

CDR3 region: CASSISAVTLRPYEQYF. CDR3 in DNA: TGTGCCAGTAGTATAAGTGCAGTAACCCTTCGGCCCTACGAGCAGTACTTC. The chain uses TRBV19 and TRBJ2-7; no clear D. CDR3 size: 17 residues. Germline assignment: CDR1 LNHDA and CDR2 SQIVND (reference sequence). V gave up 2 bases and J gave up 2 bases, with 19 bases separating them. The full variable domain, its missing parts supplied by reference TRBV19 and TRBJ2-7, is DGGITQSPKYLFRKEGQNVTLSCEQNLNHDAMYWYRQDPGQGLRLIYYSQIVNDFQKGDIAEGYSVSREKKESFPLTVTSAQKNPTAFYLCASSISAVTLRPYEQYFGPGTRLTVT.

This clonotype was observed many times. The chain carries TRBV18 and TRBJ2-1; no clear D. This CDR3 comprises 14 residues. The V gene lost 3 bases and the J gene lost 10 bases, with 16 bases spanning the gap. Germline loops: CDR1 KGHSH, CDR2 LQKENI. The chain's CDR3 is CASSPSSRSGEQFF. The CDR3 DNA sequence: TGTGCCAGCTCACCGTCGTCGAGGTCTGGGGAGCAGTTCTTC.

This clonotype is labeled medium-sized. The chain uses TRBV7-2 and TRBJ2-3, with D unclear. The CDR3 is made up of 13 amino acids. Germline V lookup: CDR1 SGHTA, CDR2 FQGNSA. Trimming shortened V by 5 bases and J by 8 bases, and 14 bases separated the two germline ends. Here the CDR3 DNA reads TGTGCCAGCAGCCTAACGGCCCTGGGTACGCAGTATTTT. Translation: CASSLTALGTQYF.

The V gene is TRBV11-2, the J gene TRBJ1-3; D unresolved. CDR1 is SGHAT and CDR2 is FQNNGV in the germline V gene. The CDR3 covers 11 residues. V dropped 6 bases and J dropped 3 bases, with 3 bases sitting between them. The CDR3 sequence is CASRLGNTIYF. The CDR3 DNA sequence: TGTGCCAGCAGGCTTGGAAACACCATATATTTT.

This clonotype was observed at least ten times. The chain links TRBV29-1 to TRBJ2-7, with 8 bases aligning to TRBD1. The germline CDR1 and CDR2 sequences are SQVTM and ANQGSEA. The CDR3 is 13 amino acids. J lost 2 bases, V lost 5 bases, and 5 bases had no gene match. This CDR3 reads CSVLDRDTYEQYF. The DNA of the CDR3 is TGCAGCGTTCTGGACAGGGACACCTACGAGCAGTACTTC.

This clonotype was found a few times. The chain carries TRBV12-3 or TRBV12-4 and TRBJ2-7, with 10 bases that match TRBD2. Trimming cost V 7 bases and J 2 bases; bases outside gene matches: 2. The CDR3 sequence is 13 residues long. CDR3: CASKLAGTYEQYF. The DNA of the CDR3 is TGTGCCAGCAAACTAGCGGGAACCTACGAGCAGTACTTC.

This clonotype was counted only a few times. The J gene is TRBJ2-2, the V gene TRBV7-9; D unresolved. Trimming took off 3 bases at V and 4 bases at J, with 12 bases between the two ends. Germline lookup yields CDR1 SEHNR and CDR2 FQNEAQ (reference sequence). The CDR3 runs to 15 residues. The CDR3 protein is CASSLAESGTGELFF. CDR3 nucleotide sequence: TGTGCCAGCAGCTTGGCCGAATCGGGCACCGGGGAGCTGTTTTTT.